The 8 T cell receptor beta chains below were found in one sample sequenced in a study of shared T cell receptors in the human thymus. Only in-frame clones appear in the TCRdb table, and some are missing; sequencing was by immunoSEQ multiplex PCR. The sample shows around 65,000 clones, more than 90% of them seen only once. The material sequenced was thymocytes. These receptor sequences come from a human donor.

V gene TRBV7-2 combines with J gene TRBJ2-5, with 9 bases fitting TRBD2. V gave up 5 bases and J gave up 1 base; unmatched junction bases: 8. Germline-derived CDR1 and CDR2 are SGHTA and FQGNSA. The CDR3 is made up of 16 amino acids. In nucleotides, the CDR3 is TGTGCCAGCAGCCCCGGCGGGGGGGAGTCCCAAGAGACCCAGTACTTC. This encodes CASSPGGGESQETQYF.

This clone was seen only once. The V and J genes are TRBV29-1 and TRBJ2-3; 11 bases are shared with TRBD2. The CDR3 covers 14 residues. J lost 8 bases, V lost 3 bases, and 7 bases had no gene match. Germline loops: CDR1 SQVTM, CDR2 ANQGSEA. This CDR3 reads CSVDYPSGGITQYF. For the CDR3, the DNA is TGCAGCGTTGATTATCCTAGCGGGGGGATTACGCAGTATTTT.

The chain has TRBV27 and TRBJ1-1, with 8 bases matching TRBD1. The CDR3 is 15 amino acids. Germline V CDR1 and CDR2: MNHEY, SMNVEV (reference sequence). The J segment lost 3 bases and the V segment lost 7 bases, leaving 10 bases of the junction unmatched. The CDR3 DNA reads TGTGCCAGCATAGGACAGGGATTTATAGACACTGAAGCTTTCTTT. Encoded protein: CASIGQGFIDTEAFF.

The V gene is TRBV19, the J gene TRBJ1-6; D remains unclear. Trimming took off 4 bases at V and 7 bases at J, with 11 bases between the two ends. Germline CDR1 is LNHDA and CDR2 is SQIVND (reference sequence). This CDR3 spans 14 amino acids. In nucleotides, the CDR3 is TGTGCCAGTAGTACAGGACCGGAGAATTCACCCCTCCACTTT. Protein sequence: CASSTGPENSPLHF.

The rearrangement links TRBV27 to TRBJ2-7; D is possibly TRBD1 (6 bases). Germline CDR1 MNHEY, CDR2 SMNVEV (reference sequence). The V end lost 6 bases, the J end lost 2 bases, and 23 bases lay between the germline ends. This CDR3 contains 17 residues. The CDR3 protein is CASRPKVDRLAPYEQYF. In nucleotides, the CDR3 is TGTGCCAGCAGACCGAAGGTTGACAGGTTGGCCCCCTACGAGCAGTACTTC.

The chain carries TRBV7-9 and TRBJ1-6; 10 bases map to TRBD1. The CDR3 runs to 18 residues. J gave up 7 bases and V 3 bases, and 12 bases lay outside the gene matches. Germline assignment: CDR1 SEHNR and CDR2 FQNEAQ (reference sequence). In DNA form, the CDR3 reads TGTGCCAGCAGCTTGAAGGGACAGGGGACCAAAGCCAATTCACCCCTCCACTTT. As protein: CASSLKGQGTKANSPLHF.

The V and J genes are TRBV27 and TRBJ1-1, with D possibly being TRBD1 (5 bases). The germline gives CDR1 MNHEY, CDR2 SMNVEV (reference sequence). CDR3 length: 15 amino acids. The germline V and J ends were trimmed by 4 bases and 0 bases, with 12 bases remaining between them. CDR3 residues: CASSWGIHMNTEAFF. In DNA form, the CDR3 reads TGTGCCAGCAGTTGGGGGATACATATGAACACTGAAGCTTTCTTT.

V and J are TRBV4-3 and TRBJ2-5; 8 nucleotides match TRBD2. V lost 1 base and J lost 3; bases outside the gene matches: 13. The CDR3 has 18 residues. The germline CDR1 and CDR2 sequences are LGHNA and YSLEER. In DNA form, the CDR3 reads TGCGCCAGCAGCCAAGGTTTTCGAGCGGGGGAGTTAGAAGAGACCCAGTACTTC. This gives the protein CASSQGFRAGELEETQYF.